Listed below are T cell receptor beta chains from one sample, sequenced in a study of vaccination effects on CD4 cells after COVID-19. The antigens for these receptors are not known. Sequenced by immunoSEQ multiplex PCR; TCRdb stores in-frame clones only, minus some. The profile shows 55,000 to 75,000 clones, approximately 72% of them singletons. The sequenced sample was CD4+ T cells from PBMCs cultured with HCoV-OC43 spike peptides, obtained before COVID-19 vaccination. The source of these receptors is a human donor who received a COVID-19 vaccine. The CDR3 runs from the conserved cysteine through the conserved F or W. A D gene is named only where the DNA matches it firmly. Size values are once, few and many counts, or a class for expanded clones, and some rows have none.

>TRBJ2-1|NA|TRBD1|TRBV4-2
CASSQDHVQGAGNEQFF
TGTGCCAGCAGCCAAGATCACGTGCAGGGGGCCGGGAATGAGCAGTTCTTC
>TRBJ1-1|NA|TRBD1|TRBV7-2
CASSLADRRYTEAFF
TGTGCCAGCAGCTTAGCGGACAGGCGCTACACTGAAGCTTTCTTT
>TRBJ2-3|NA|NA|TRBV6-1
CASSAEPYFTSDTQYF
TGTGCCAGCAGTGCGGAGCCCTACTTCACATCAGATACGCAGTATTTT
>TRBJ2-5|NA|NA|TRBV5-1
CASSPGPTETQYF
TGCGCCAGCAGCCCGGGACCAACAGAGACCCAGTACTTC
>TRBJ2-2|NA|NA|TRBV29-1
CSVERTANTGELFF
TGCAGCGTGGAGCGGACAGCTAACACCGGGGAGCTGTTTTTT
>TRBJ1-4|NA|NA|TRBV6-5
CASSYSRGTNEKLFF
TGTGCCAGCAGTTACTCTAGGGGCACTAATGAAAAACTGTTTTTT
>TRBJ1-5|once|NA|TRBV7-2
CASSLGVQPQHF
TGTGCCAGCAGCTTAGGAGTACAGCCCCAGCATTTT
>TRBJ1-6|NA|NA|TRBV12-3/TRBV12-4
CASSPGYSPLHF
TGTGCCAGCAGCCCAGGGTATTCACCCCTCCACTTT
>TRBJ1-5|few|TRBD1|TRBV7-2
CASSRQGDQPQHF
TGTGCCAGCTCCAGACAGGGTGATCAGCCCCAGCATTTT
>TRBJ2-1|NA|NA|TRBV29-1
CSGLRGRENEQFF
TGCAGCGGCTTGAGGGGCAGGGAAAATGAGCAGTTCTTC
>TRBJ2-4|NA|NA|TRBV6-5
CASSEGTGRSLQYF
TGTGCCAGCTCCGAGGGAACAGGGAGGTCACTTCAGTACTTC
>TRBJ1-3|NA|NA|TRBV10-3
CATGRAGNTIYF
TGTGCCACCGGTAGGGCTGGAAACACCATATATTTT
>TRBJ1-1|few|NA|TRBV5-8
CASPSTSGDTEAFF
TGTGCCAGCCCATCGACATCGGGCGACACTGAAGCTTTCTTT
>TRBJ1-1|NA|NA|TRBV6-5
CASSRLTRGGTEAFF
TGTGCCAGCAGTCGCCTTACCAGGGGAGGCACTGAAGCTTTCTTT
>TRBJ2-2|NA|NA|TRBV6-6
CASSYRTTNTGELFF
TGTGCCAGCAGTTACCGGACAACGAACACCGGGGAGCTGTTTTTT
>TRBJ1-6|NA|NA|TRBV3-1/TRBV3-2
CASSLGRVNSPLHF
TGTGCCAGCAGCCTGGGGAGGGTTAATTCACCCCTCCACTTT
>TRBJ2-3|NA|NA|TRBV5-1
CASSSTRGGTDTQYF
TGCGCCAGCAGCTCCACGCGCGGGGGCACAGATACGCAGTATTTT
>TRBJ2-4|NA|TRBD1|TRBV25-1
CASSQQGSGVKNIQYF
TGTGCCAGCAGTCAACAGGGGTCAGGTGTCAAAAACATTCAGTACTTC
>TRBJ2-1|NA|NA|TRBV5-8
CASSLAQGNEQFF
TGTGCCAGCAGCTTGGCCCAGGGAAATGAGCAGTTCTTC
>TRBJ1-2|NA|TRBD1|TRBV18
CASSRTTDRGRGYGYTF
TGTGCCAGCTCACGAACTACAGACAGGGGGCGAGGGTATGGCTACACCTTC
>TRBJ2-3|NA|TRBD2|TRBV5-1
CASSFSSGGDTQYF
TGCGCCAGCAGCTTTAGTAGCGGGGGGGATACGCAGTATTTT
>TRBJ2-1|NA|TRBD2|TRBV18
CASSPLLAGGDNEQFF
TGTGCCAGCTCACCGTTACTAGCGGGGGGAGACAATGAGCAGTTCTTC
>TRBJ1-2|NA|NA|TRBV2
CASSGALFYGYTF
TGTGCCAGCAGTGGGGCCCTCTTCTATGGCTACACCTTC
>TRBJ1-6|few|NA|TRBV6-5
CASRVSNSPLHF
TGTGCCAGCAGGGTCAGCAATTCACCCCTCCACTTT
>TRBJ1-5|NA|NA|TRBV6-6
CASSYQTLGNQPQHF
TGTGCCAGCAGTTATCAGACTCTGGGCAATCAGCCCCAGCATTTT
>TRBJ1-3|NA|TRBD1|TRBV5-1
CASSPGGSGNTIYF
TGCGCCAGCAGCCCAGGGGGTTCTGGAAACACCATATATTTT
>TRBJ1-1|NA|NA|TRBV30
CARRIPKGDWVEAFF
TGTGCCCGGAGGATACCCAAAGGGGACTGGGTTGAAGCTTTCTTT
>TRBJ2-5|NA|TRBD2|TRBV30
CAWTTSGGETQYF
TGTGCCTGGACTACTAGCGGTGGGGAGACCCAGTACTTC
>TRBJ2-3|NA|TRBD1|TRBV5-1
CASSGQGAGTDTQYF
TGCGCCAGCAGCGGACAGGGGGCCGGCACAGATACGCAGTATTTT
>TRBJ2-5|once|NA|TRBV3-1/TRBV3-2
CASSQDGQLRETQYF
TGTGCCAGCAGCCAAGATGGACAGCTACGAGAGACCCAGTACTTC
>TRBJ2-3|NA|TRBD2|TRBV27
CASRRAGGQTDTQYF
TGTGCCAGCAGAAGAGCGGGGGGGCAGACAGATACGCAGTATTTT
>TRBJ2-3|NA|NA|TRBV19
CATKGVAGRTDTQYF
TGTGCCACCAAGGGGGTGGCGGGGCGCACAGATACGCAGTATTTT
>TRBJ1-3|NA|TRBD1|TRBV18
CASSPGTDNGNTIYF
TGTGCCAGCTCACCAGGGACAGATAATGGAAACACCATATATTTT
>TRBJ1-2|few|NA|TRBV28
CASANAEEANYGYTF
TGTGCCAGCGCTAACGCCGAGGAAGCTAACTATGGCTACACCTTC
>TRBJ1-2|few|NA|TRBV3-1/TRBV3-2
CASSRTDINGYTF
TGTGCCAGCAGCCGGACAGACATAAATGGCTACACCTTC
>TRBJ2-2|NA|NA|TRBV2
CASSRDLTGELFF
TGTGCCAGCAGTAGAGATTTGACCGGGGAGCTGTTTTTT
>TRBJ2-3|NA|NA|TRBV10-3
CAISAEGGSTDTQYF
TGTGCCATCAGTGCCGAGGGGGGGAGCACAGATACGCAGTATTTT
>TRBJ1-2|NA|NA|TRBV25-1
CASSDPGTGYGYTF
TGTGCCAGCAGTGACCCCGGGACCGGCTATGGCTACACCTTC
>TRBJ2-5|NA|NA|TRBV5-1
CASSHAPRGRAQYF
TGCGCCAGCAGCCACGCTCCGCGCGGTAGGGCCCAGTACTTC
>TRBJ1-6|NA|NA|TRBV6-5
CASSFDRSYNSPLHF
TGTGCCAGCAGTTTTGACAGGTCGTATAATTCACCCCTCCACTTT
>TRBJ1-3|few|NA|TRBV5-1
CASSLFSPGNTIYF
TGCGCCAGCAGCTTGTTTTCGCCTGGAAACACCATATATTTT
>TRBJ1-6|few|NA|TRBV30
CAWSVPGVSRSPLHF
TGTGCCTGGAGTGTACCGGGAGTCAGTCGTTCACCCCTCCACTTT
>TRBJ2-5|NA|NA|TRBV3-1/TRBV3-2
CASSQWGVQETQYF
TGTGCCAGCAGCCAATGGGGGGTGCAAGAAACCCAGTACTTC
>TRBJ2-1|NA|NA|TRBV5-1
CASSLVQQYNEQFF
TGCGCCAGCAGCTTGGTCCAACAATACAATGAGCAGTTCTTC
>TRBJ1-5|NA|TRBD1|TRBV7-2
CASSLRTGTDQPQHF
TGTGCCAGCAGCTTAAGGACAGGGACGGATCAGCCCCAGCATTTT
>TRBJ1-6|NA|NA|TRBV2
CASSGTWQDSPLHF
TGTGCCAGCAGTGGGACATGGCAGGATTCACCCCTCCACTTT
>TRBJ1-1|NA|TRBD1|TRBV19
CASTDRGITEAFF
TGTGCCAGTACGGACAGGGGAATTACTGAAGCTTTCTTT
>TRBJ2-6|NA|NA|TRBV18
CASSPLGFASGANVLTF
TGTGCCAGCTCACCACTAGGGTTTGCCTCTGGGGCCAACGTCCTGACTTTC